This record looks at one T cell receptor (beta chain) sequence and its context. The data were obtained in a study of CD8+ T cells in alopecia areata. Study in general: After 6 to 18 months of tofacitinib, follow-up continued 6 months off drug.

The CDR3 sequence is 15 residues long. Trimming cost V 1 base and J 8 bases; bases outside gene matches: 8. The germline gives CDR1 SEHNR, CDR2 FQNEAQ (reference sequence). Treatment defined: oral pan-JAK inhibitor, 5-10 mg twice daily. Lesional scalp punch biopsies and peripheral blood came from alopecia areata patients. The sequencing template was cDNA reverse transcribed from extracted RNA. Profiled with immunoSEQ multiplex PCR; TCRdb holds only in-frame clones, not every one. The sample consists of 190,000 or so clones, around 58% of them appearing once. The source is a human donor with alopecia areata. The V call is TRBV7-9, the J call TRBJ1-2, with TRBD1 matching over 9 bases. Material: CD8+ T cells sorted from blood, obtained at week 24, from a patient treated with tofacitinib. The CDR3 nucleotides read TGTGCCAGCAGCTTAGGCCCACAGGGGGCGCGCGGCTACACCTTC. As protein: CASSLGPQGARGYTF. Looking up the rest from reference TRBV7-9 and TRBJ1-2 gives the full variable domain: DTGVSQNPRHKITKRGQNVTFRCDPISEHNRLYWYRQTLGQGPEFLTYFQNEAQLEKSRLLSDRFSAERPKGSFSTLEIQRTEQGDSAMYLCASSLGPQGARGYTFGSGTRLTVV.